This is a list of T cell receptor beta chains from one sample in a study of cytomegalovirus exposure and HLA in healthy donors. Repertoires were generated with immunoSEQ multiplex PCR, while TCRdb's copy carries only in-frame clones and drops some. Among about 170,000 clones listed, almost 80% were seen once. The sequenced sample consisted of PBMCs. Receptors were obtained from a woman aged 45-59 years in good health and CMV-seropositive. The CDR3 runs from the conserved cysteine through the conserved F or W. A D gene is named only where the DNA matches it firmly. Size is stated for part of the rows, as once, few or many counts, or as a class when the clone is expanded.

>.|.|TRBJ2-7|TRBV12-2
TGTGCAAGTCGCACCACTCACGGGGGGGACTACGAGCAGTACTTC
CASRTTHGGDYEQYF
>.|.|TRBJ1-2|TRBV6-1
TGTGCCAGCAGTGTCAGGTTGGGCCTCTATGGCTACACCTTC
CASSVRLGLYGYTF
>.|.|TRBJ2-5|TRBV5-1
TGCGCCAGCAGCTCATGGACAAGAGAAGAGACCCAGTACTTC
CASSSWTREETQYF
>.|.|TRBJ2-2|TRBV5-4
TGTGCCAGCAGCTTGAGTAGCGCCAACACCGGGGAGCTGTTTTTT
CASSLSSANTGELFF
>TRBD2|.|TRBJ2-7|TRBV4-2
TGTGCCAGCAGCCAAGGTGGACTAGCGGGAGGGCTTATGGACGAGCAGTACTTC
CASSQGGLAGGLMDEQYF
>TRBD1|once|TRBJ2-2|TRBV5-6
TGTGCCAGCAGCTTAGGGGACAGGGGGTATACCGGGGAGCTGTTTTTT
CASSLGDRGYTGELFF
>.|.|TRBJ1-2|TRBV19
TGTGCCAGTGCTTTTACCGGGTCCGATCTTTTTTATGGCTACACCTTC
CASAFTGSDLFYGYTF
>.|.|TRBJ1-1|TRBV6-1
TGTGCCAGCTACCTCCGGGGGGGCGGAACTGAAGCTTTCTTT
CASYLRGGGTEAFF
>TRBD2|.|TRBJ2-7|TRBV28
TGTGCCAGCAGTTCGACTAGCCACGAGCAGTACTTC
CASSSTSHEQYF
>TRBD1|few|TRBJ1-1|TRBV7-9
TGTGCCAGCAGCTGGGGACAGGGGGTCACTGAAGCTTTCTTT
CASSWGQGVTEAFF
>TRBD1|.|TRBJ1-5|TRBV5-6
TGTGCCAGCAGCTTGTGGCAGGGGGCTAGGGGCAATCAGCCCCAGCATTTT
CASSLWQGARGNQPQHF
>TRBD2|.|TRBJ2-3|TRBV19
TGTGCCAGTAGTATAGTTAGCGGGACTAGCACAGATACGCAGTATTTT
CASSIVSGTSTDTQYF
>TRBD1|once|TRBJ1-5|TRBV7-9
TGTGCCAGCAGTACAGGGGGCGGTGATCAGCCCCAGCATTTT
CASSTGGGDQPQHF
>.|few|TRBJ2-7|TRBV15
TGTGCCACCAGCAGAGGTGGAGGGTGGATCGAGCAGTACTTC
CATSRGGGWIEQYF
>.|.|TRBJ1-1|TRBV2
TGTGCCAGCAGTCGACAGAACACTGAAGCTTTCTTT
CASSRQNTEAFF
>TRBD2|.|TRBJ2-5|TRBV13
TGTGCCAGCAGCCATACTTGGGGAGGGCGGACCCAGTACTTC
CASSHTWGGRTQYF
>.|.|TRBJ2-5|TRBV29-1
TGCAGCGTTAACAGGTTAGGGGAATTTGAGACCCAGTACTTC
CSVNRLGEFETQYF
>.|.|TRBJ1-2|TRBV19
TGTGCCAGTAGGGGGCAGAACTTTAACTATGGCTACACCTTC
CASRGQNFNYGYTF
>.|few|TRBJ2-2|TRBV11-3
TGTGCCAGCAGCCCTTCCCAGGGTAGCACCGGGGAGCTGTTTTTT
CASSPSQGSTGELFF
>TRBD1|.|TRBJ2-2|TRBV5-1
TGCGCCAGCAGCTTAAGTGCGGGACAGGGGACCTACACCGGGGAGCTGTTTTTT
CASSLSAGQGTYTGELFF
>TRBD2|.|TRBJ2-7|TRBV6-5
TGTGCCAGCAGTTATAGCGGGGGCCGCTCCTACGAGCAGTACTTC
CASSYSGGRSYEQYF
>TRBD2|.|TRBJ2-3|TRBV18
TGTGCCAGCTCACCTACTAGCGGCACAGATACGCAGTATTTT
CASSPTSGTDTQYF
>TRBD1|.|TRBJ2-7|TRBV5-4
TGTGCCAGCAGCTTAAGGGTCGGGGGACAGGGCCCCCACGAGCAGTACTTC
CASSLRVGGQGPHEQYF
>.|.|TRBJ2-5|TRBV5-8
TGTGCCAGCAGCGCGTTAGCTGCGGACAACCAAGAGACCCAGTACTTC
CASSALAADNQETQYF
>TRBD2|.|TRBJ2-7|TRBV18
TGTGCCAGCTCACCACCGGCGGGGGGGACCTACGAGCAGTACTTC
CASSPPAGGTYEQYF
>.|few|TRBJ1-5|TRBV5-6
TGTGCCAGCAGCCTTGCGGGGGGGGGCAATCAGCCCCAGCATTTT
CASSLAGGGNQPQHF
>.|.|TRBJ2-4|TRBV15
TGTGCCACCAGCAGAGATTCGATCAGGGTAAACATTCAGTACTTC
CATSRDSIRVNIQYF
>.|.|TRBJ2-7|TRBV28
TGTGCCAGCAGTCCCCCCGGAGGTACCTACGAGCAGTACTTC
CASSPPGGTYEQYF
>TRBD2|.|TRBJ2-7|TRBV9
TGTGCCAGCAGTCGGACTAGCGGGAGGTTCGAGCAGTACTTC
CASSRTSGRFEQYF
>.|.|TRBJ1-3|TRBV6-5
TGTGCCAGCAGACGAGACTCTGGAAACACCATATATTTT
CASRRDSGNTIYF
>.|.|TRBJ2-1|TRBV2
TGTGCCAGCAGTGAATGGGGCAGGGGCTACAATGAGCAGTTCTTC
CASSEWGRGYNEQFF
>.|once|TRBJ1-1|TRBV20-1
TGCAGTGCTAGAGATTTAGAGCTTGCTTTCTTT
CSARDLELAFF
>.|.|TRBJ2-1|TRBV2
TGTGCCAGCAGTGAAGAGAGCGGGCTCTACAATGAGCAGTTCTTC
CASSEESGLYNEQFF
>TRBD2|.|TRBJ2-1|TRBV5-4
TGTGCCAGCAGCGGGGGGGGACTAGCGGGAACCAATGAGCAGTTCTTC
CASSGGGLAGTNEQFF
>.|.|TRBJ2-3|TRBV7-2
TGTGCCAGCAGCTTGGAGCTTCCGGATACGCAGTATTTT
CASSLELPDTQYF
>.|few|TRBJ1-2|TRBV6-1
TGTGCCAGCAGTGGCCTTCAGCGGTACAGAACCTATGGCTACACCTTC
CASSGLQRYRTYGYTF
>.|.|TRBJ1-3|TRBV4-1
TGCGCCAGCAGCGCCGAGGCGTGGGGAAACACCATATATTTT
CASSAEAWGNTIYF
>TRBD2|.|TRBJ2-2|TRBV9
TGTGCCAGCAGCGTAGAACTCGCGGGAGGTCTCGGGGAGCTGTTTTTT
CASSVELAGGLGELFF
>TRBD2|.|TRBJ2-1|TRBV5-4
TGTGCCAGCAGCTATCGACTAGCGGGAGGTCTTGATGAGCAGTTCTTC
CASSYRLAGGLDEQFF
>.|.|TRBJ2-3|TRBV6-4
TGTGCCAGCAGTGACTCGGCCTACAGCTCTACGCAGTATTTT
CASSDSAYSSTQYF
>.|.|TRBJ1-1|TRBV4-2
TGTGCCAGCAGCTACCTCGGGAGTTCGGCTTTCTTT
CASSYLGSSAFF
>TRBD1|.|TRBJ1-6|TRBV7-6
TGTGCCAGCAGCCCGACCGGGACAGGCGGATCACCCCTCCACTTT
CASSPTGTGGSPLHF
>.|.|TRBJ1-1|TRBV7-2
TGTGCCAGCAGCTTCCCGGGAGGGAACACTGAAGCTTTCTTT
CASSFPGGNTEAFF
>.|.|TRBJ2-7|TRBV28
TGTGCCAGCAGACAGGGATTGGGGTCCTACGAGCAGTACTTC
CASRQGLGSYEQYF
>.|.|TRBJ2-5|TRBV28
TGTGCCAGCAGAGCTACTGGAGGGACCCAGTACTTC
CASRATGGTQYF